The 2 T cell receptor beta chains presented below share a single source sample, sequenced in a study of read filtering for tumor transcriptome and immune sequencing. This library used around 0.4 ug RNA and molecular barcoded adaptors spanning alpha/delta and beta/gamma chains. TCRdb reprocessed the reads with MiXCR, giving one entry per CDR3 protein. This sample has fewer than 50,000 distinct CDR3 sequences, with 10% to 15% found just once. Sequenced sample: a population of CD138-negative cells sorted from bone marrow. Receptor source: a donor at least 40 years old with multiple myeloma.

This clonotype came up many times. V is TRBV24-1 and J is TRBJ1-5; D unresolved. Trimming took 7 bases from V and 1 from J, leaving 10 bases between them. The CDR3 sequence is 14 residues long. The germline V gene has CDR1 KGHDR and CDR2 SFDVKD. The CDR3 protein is CATSREESNQPQHF. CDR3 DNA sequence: TGTGCCACCAGCAGAGAGGAAAGCAATCAGCCCCAGCATTTT.

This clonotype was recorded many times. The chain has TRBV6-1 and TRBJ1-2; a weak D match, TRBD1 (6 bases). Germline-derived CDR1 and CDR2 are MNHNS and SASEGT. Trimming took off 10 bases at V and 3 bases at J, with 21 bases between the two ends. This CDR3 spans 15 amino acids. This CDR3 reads CATSSPGHLHYGYTF. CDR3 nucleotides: TGTGCCACCTCGTCCCCGGGACATCTCCACTATGGCTACACCTTC.